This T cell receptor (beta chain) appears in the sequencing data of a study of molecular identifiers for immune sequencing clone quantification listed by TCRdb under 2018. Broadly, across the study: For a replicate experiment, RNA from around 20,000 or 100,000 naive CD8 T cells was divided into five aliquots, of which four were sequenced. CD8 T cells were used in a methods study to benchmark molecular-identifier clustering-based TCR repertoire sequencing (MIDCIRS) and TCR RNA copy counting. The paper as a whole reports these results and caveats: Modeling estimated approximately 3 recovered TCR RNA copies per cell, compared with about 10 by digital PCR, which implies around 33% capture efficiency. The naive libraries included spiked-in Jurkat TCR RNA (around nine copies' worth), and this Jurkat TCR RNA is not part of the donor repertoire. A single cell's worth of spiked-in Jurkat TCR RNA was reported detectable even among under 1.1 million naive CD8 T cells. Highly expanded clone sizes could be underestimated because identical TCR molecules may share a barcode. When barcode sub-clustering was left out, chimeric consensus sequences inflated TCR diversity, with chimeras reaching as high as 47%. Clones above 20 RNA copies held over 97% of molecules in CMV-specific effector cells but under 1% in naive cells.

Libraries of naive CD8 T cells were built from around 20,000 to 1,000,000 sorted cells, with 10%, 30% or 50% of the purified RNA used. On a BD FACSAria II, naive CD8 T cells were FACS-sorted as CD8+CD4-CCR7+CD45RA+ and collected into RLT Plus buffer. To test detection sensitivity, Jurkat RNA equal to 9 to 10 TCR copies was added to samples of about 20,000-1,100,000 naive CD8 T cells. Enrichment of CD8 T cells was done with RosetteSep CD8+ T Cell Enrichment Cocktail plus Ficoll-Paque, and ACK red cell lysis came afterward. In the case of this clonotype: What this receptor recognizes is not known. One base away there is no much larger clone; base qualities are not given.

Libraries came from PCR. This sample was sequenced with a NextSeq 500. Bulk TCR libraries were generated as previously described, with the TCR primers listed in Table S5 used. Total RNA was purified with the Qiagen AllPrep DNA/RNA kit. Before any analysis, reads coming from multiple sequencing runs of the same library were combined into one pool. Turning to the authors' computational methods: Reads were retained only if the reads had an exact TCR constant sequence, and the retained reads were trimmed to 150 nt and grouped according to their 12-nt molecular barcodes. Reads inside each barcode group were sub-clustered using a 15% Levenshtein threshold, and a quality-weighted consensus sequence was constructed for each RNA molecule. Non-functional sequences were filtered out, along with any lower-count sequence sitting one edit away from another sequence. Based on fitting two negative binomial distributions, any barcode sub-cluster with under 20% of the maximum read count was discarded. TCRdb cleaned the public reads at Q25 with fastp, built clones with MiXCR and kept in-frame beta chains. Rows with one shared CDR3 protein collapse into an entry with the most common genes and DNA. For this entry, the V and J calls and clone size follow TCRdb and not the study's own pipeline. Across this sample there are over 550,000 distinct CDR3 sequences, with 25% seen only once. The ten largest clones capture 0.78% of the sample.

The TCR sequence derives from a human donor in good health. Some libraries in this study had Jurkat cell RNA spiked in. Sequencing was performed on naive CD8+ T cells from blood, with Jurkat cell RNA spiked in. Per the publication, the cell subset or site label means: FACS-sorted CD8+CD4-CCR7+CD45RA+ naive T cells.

CDR3 reads: CATAGTGSTDTQYF. The bases are TGTGCCACCGCCGGGACAGGGAGCACAGATACGCAGTATTTT. The chain uses TRBV19 and TRBJ2-3; 9 middle bases align to TRBD1. CDR1 and CDR2 (LNHDA, SQIVND) derive from the germline V gene (reference sequence). From its cysteine to its phenylalanine, the CDR3 spans 14 amino acids. Kept here is only the CDR3 DNA, which spans 42 bases and is read in frame from base 1. Germline trimming amounts to 10 bases on V and 0 bases on J, with 5 as the count of junction bases outside the gene matches.